Listed below are T cell receptor beta chains from one sample, sequenced in a study of blood T cell repertoires in COVID-19. Only in-frame clones appear in the TCRdb table, and some are missing; sequencing was by immunoSEQ multiplex PCR. The data show around 400,000 clones, around 92% seen once. Sequences were obtained from peripheral blood. Receptors originate from a man in his forties with acute or convalescent COVID-19. The CDR3 runs from the conserved cysteine through the conserved F or W. Fields, in order: V gene, D gene, J gene, clone size, CDR3 protein, CDR3 DNA. D genes are given only for firm matches. Clone size is given for some rows only: seen once, a few or many times, or a class if the clone is expanded.

TRBV27	TRBD2	TRBJ2-1	NA	CASSSWTSGIVYEQFF	TGTGCCAGCAGTTCCTGGACTAGCGGGATTGTGTATGAGCAGTTCTTC
TRBV10-3	TRBD1	TRBJ1-6	once	CAISDRDRGNNSPLHF	TGTGCCATCAGTGACCGCGACAGGGGAAATAATTCACCCCTCCACTTT
TRBV28	TRBD2	TRBJ2-7	NA	CASSEGLAGAYEQYF	TGTGCCAGCAGCGAAGGACTAGCGGGTGCCTACGAGCAGTACTTC
TRBV28	TRBD1	TRBJ2-1	NA	CASSFLDRANEQFF	TGTGCCAGCAGCTTTTTGGACAGGGCGAATGAGCAGTTCTTC
TRBV4-3	NA	TRBJ2-1	NA	CASSQDTGSYNEQFF	TGCGCCAGCAGCCAAGATACAGGCTCCTACAATGAGCAGTTCTTC
TRBV27	TRBD2	TRBJ2-7	NA	CASSFLGRETYEQYF	TGTGCCAGCAGTTTCCTAGGGCGGGAGACCTACGAGCAGTACTTC
TRBV28	TRBD2	TRBJ2-2	NA	CASSLPGLAGARGGELFF	TGTGCCAGCTCCTTACCCGGGCTAGCGGGGGCCCGGGGCGGGGAGCTGTTTTTT
TRBV5-4	NA	TRBJ1-1	NA	CASSPTRGLVTEAFF	TGTGCCAGCAGCCCGACTAGGGGTCTGGTCACTGAAGCTTTCTTT
TRBV3-1/TRBV3-2	NA	TRBJ1-1	NA	CASSQGLIFNTEAFF	TGTGCCAGCAGCCAAGGACTGATTTTCAACACTGAAGCTTTCTTT
TRBV5-1	NA	TRBJ2-7	few	CASSTTGSRSYEQYF	TGCGCCAGCAGCACCACAGGGAGTAGAAGCTACGAGCAGTACTTC
TRBV9	NA	TRBJ1-6	few	CASSVGRGSSYNSPLHF	TGTGCCAGCAGCGTAGGCAGGGGAAGCTCCTATAATTCACCCCTCCACTTT
TRBV7-9	NA	TRBJ2-1	NA	CASSHSSVEQFF	TGTGCCAGCAGCCATAGTAGTGTTGAGCAGTTCTTC
TRBV6-2/TRBV6-3	TRBD1	TRBJ1-1	NA	CASSRSRTGGTEAFF	TGTGCCAGCAGTCGGAGTCGGACAGGGGGCACTGAAGCTTTCTTT
TRBV6-2/TRBV6-3	TRBD1	TRBJ2-3	NA	CASSQTAGTGPVYTQYF	TGTGCCAGCAGCCAGACTGCCGGGACAGGGCCGGTATATACGCAGTATTTT
TRBV5-1	NA	TRBJ2-6	NA	CASSLTASGANVLTF	TGCGCCAGCAGCTTGACAGCCTCTGGGGCCAACGTCCTGACTTTC
TRBV11-2	TRBD1	TRBJ2-7	NA	CASSQRQGWAEQYF	TGTGCCAGCAGCCAGCGACAGGGGTGGGCCGAGCAGTACTTC
TRBV4-1	NA	TRBJ2-1	NA	CASSPPLNNEQFF	TGCGCCAGCAGCCCTCCTTTAAACAATGAGCAGTTCTTC
TRBV3-1/TRBV3-2	TRBD1	TRBJ2-7	NA	CASSLGTGVYEQYF	TGTGCCAGCAGCCTTGGGACAGGGGTTTACGAGCAGTACTTC
TRBV12-3/TRBV12-4	NA	TRBJ1-2	NA	CASGTQGNYGYTF	TGTGCCAGCGGAACACAGGGAAACTATGGCTACACCTTC
TRBV27	TRBD2	TRBJ2-7	NA	CASTTSGRAARTYEQYF	TGTGCCAGCACGACTAGCGGGAGGGCCGCAAGGACCTACGAGCAGTACTTC
TRBV12-3/TRBV12-4	NA	TRBJ1-1	many	CASSGQVNTEAFF	TGTGCCAGCAGCGGACAAGTGAACACTGAAGCTTTCTTT
TRBV11-3	TRBD2	TRBJ2-1	NA	CASSRGGAGGTKYNEQFF	TGTGCCAGCAGCCGAGGCGGCGCGGGAGGGACGAAGTACAATGAGCAGTTCTTC
TRBV3-1/TRBV3-2	NA	TRBJ1-2	NA	CASSLPGLNYGYTF	TGTGCCAGCAGCCTCCCGGGTCTTAACTATGGCTACACCTTC
TRBV29-1	TRBD1	TRBJ2-5	once	CSVGGDRGRLETQYF	TGCAGCGTGGGGGGGGACAGGGGACGATTGGAGACCCAGTACTTC
TRBV9	NA	TRBJ1-4	NA	CASSVSGLSDEKLFF	TGTGCCAGCAGCGTATCGGGGTTGTCAGATGAAAAACTGTTTTTT
TRBV19	NA	TRBJ2-7	NA	CASSKGQPYEQYF	TGTGCCAGTAGTAAAGGACAACCCTACGAGCAGTACTTC
TRBV27	TRBD2	TRBJ2-1	NA	CASSPQTSGRAIGNEQFF	TGTGCCAGCAGCCCTCAGACTAGCGGGAGGGCAATAGGCAATGAGCAGTTCTTC
TRBV7-2	TRBD2	TRBJ2-3	NA	CASSLGLAGVDTQYF	TGTGCCAGCAGCTTAGGACTAGCGGGGGTGGATACGCAGTATTTT
TRBV27	TRBD2	TRBJ2-7	NA	CASSHPGREGYEQYF	TGTGCCAGCAGCCACCCGGGCAGGGAGGGGTACGAGCAGTACTTC
TRBV5-1	NA	TRBJ2-2	NA	CASSLSGGLNTGELFF	TGCGCCAGCAGCTTGAGCGGCGGATTGAACACCGGGGAGCTGTTTTTT
TRBV6-5	TRBD1	TRBJ2-7	NA	CASSSPGQGYEQYF	TGTGCCAGCAGTTCCCCGGGACAGGGTTACGAGCAGTACTTC
TRBV4-3	NA	TRBJ2-7	NA	CASSRYPGSYEQYF	TGCGCCAGCAGCCGGTATCCGGGGTCCTACGAGCAGTACTTC
TRBV2	NA	TRBJ1-5	NA	CASSKTVDSNQPQHF	TGTGCCAGCAGCAAGACAGTAGATAGCAATCAGCCCCAGCATTTT
TRBV7-9	TRBD2	TRBJ2-7	NA	CASSPGLAGGPYEQYF	TGTGCCAGCAGCCCGGGACTAGCGGGAGGACCCTACGAGCAGTACTTC
TRBV19	TRBD2	TRBJ2-1	NA	CASSDRLAGEGNEQFF	TGTGCCAGTAGTGACCGACTAGCGGGAGAGGGGAATGAGCAGTTCTTC
TRBV7-9	TRBD2	TRBJ2-1	NA	CASSLESSGTRGYNEQFF	TGTGCCAGCAGCTTAGAGTCTTCCGGGACTAGGGGCTACAATGAGCAGTTCTTC
TRBV3-1/TRBV3-2	NA	TRBJ1-6	once	CASSQDSFRQALSPLHF	TGTGCCAGCAGCCAAGATAGTTTTCGGCAGGCCCTCTCACCCCTCCACTTT
TRBV12-3/TRBV12-4	NA	TRBJ1-1	NA	CASRFWNTEAFF	TGTGCCAGCAGGTTCTGGAACACTGAAGCTTTCTTT
TRBV23-1	NA	TRBJ2-3	NA	CASSQGGPNCPDTQYF	TGCGCCAGCAGCCAAGGAGGGCCGAATTGTCCAGATACGCAGTATTTT
TRBV12-3/TRBV12-4	TRBD1	TRBJ2-1	NA	CASSLADRGFF	TGTGCCAGCAGTTTGGCGGACAGGGGATTCTTC
TRBV6-2/TRBV6-3	TRBD1	TRBJ2-1	NA	CASSYGFTGGREYNEQFF	TGTGCCAGCAGTTACGGTTTTACAGGGGGTAGGGAGTACAATGAGCAGTTCTTC
TRBV12-3/TRBV12-4	NA	TRBJ1-4	NA	CASLWGGKLFF	TGTGCCAGCCTATGGGGGGGTAAACTGTTTTTT
TRBV4-1	NA	TRBJ2-1	once	CASSQDRARGSYNEQFF	TGCGCCAGCAGCCAAGATCGGGCGCGGGGATCCTACAATGAGCAGTTCTTC
TRBV4-1	TRBD1	TRBJ1-1	NA	CASSQGTGGNTEAFF	TGCGCCAGCAGCCAGGGGACAGGGGGGAACACTGAAGCTTTCTTT
TRBV3-1/TRBV3-2	TRBD1	TRBJ1-6	NA	CASSLRDRVNSPLHF	TGTGCCAGCAGCCTCCGGGACAGGGTTAATTCACCCCTCCACTTT
TRBV30	TRBD1	TRBJ1-3	NA	CAWSGLGTGFSGNTIYF	TGTGCCTGGAGTGGTTTGGGGACAGGCTTCTCTGGAAACACCATATATTTT
TRBV7-2	NA	TRBJ1-1	NA	CASSYPESTEAFF	TGTGCCAGCAGCTACCCGGAGAGCACTGAAGCTTTCTTT
TRBV3-1/TRBV3-2	TRBD2	TRBJ2-3	NA	CASSLGSGKGDTQYF	TGTGCCAGCAGCCTTGGTAGCGGGAAAGGTGATACGCAGTATTTT
TRBV5-8	TRBD1	TRBJ1-2	once	CASSLFTYRGLGYGYTF	TGTGCCAGCAGCTTATTCACTTACAGGGGCCTAGGGTATGGCTACACCTTC
TRBV28	NA	TRBJ1-2	NA	CASSLYGYTF	TGTGCCAGCAGCCTCTATGGCTACACCTTC
TRBV2	NA	TRBJ2-7	once	CASSEVGGPGYEQYF	TGTGCCAGCAGTGAAGTGGGGGGGCCGGGCTACGAGCAGTACTTC
TRBV7-2	TRBD1	TRBJ1-4	NA	CASSPRQGVLTNEKLFF	TGTGCCAGCAGCCCGAGACAGGGGGTTCTGACTAATGAAAAACTGTTTTTT
TRBV28	TRBD1	TRBJ1-2	once	CASSFERGRYGYTF	TGTGCCAGCAGTTTTGAAAGGGGGCGCTATGGCTACACCTTC
TRBV11-2	NA	TRBJ2-5	NA	CASSLDREQTQYF	TGTGCCAGCAGCTTAGACAGGGAACAGACCCAGTACTTC
TRBV18	NA	TRBJ1-1	NA	CASSPQGLNTEAFF	TGTGCCAGCTCACCCCAGGGCTTGAACACTGAAGCTTTCTTT
TRBV20-1	NA	TRBJ2-7	NA	CSASNPYGQYF	TGCAGTGCTAGTAACCCGTACGGGCAGTACTTC
TRBV3-1/TRBV3-2	TRBD2	TRBJ2-7	NA	CASSQLAGGPGEQYF	TGTGCCAGCAGCCAGTTGGCGGGAGGGCCAGGAGAGCAGTACTTC
TRBV9	TRBD2	TRBJ2-5	NA	CASSVDPSGGTEETQYF	TGTGCCAGCAGCGTAGACCCCAGCGGGGGGACCGAAGAGACCCAGTACTTC
TRBV9	TRBD1	TRBJ1-4	NA	CASSPGTASTNEKLFF	TGTGCCAGCAGCCCCGGGACAGCTTCAACTAATGAAAAACTGTTTTTT